A single sample is the source of the 31 T cell receptor beta chains below, sequenced in a study of human T cells and chemical hapten exposure. TCRdb fed the RACE reads into MiXCR, producing one record per CDR3 protein. Of about 37,000 distinct CDR3 sequences listed, more than 6% are singletons. Time point described: patch test 1, 2 weeks after DPC sensitization. Sample treatment: therapeutic diphenylcyclopropenone sensitization with weekly scalp DPC. Total RNA was isolated from whole blood that had not been fractionated. The material was whole blood, obtained in connection with sensitization to the hapten diphenylcyclopropenone (DPC). The receptors here all came from a woman in her 30s with alopecia areata. Some clones in this sample may be carry-over from other donors' samples.

Many counts were recorded for this clonotype. The genes are TRBV15 and TRBJ2-7; no firm D call. The CDR3 has 17 residues. V was shortened by 1 base and J by 6 bases, with 22 bases between the two germline ends. Germline lookup yields CDR1 LNHNV and CDR2 YYDKDF (reference sequence). CDR3 DNA sequence: TGTGCCACCAGCAGAGGACCCTACGCAACCCTTTTTGGCGAGCAGTACTTC. Amino acid sequence: CATSRGPYATLFGEQYF. Looking up the rest from reference TRBV15 and TRBJ2-7 gives the full variable domain: DAMVIQNPRYQVTQFGKPVTLSCSQTLNHNVMYWYQQKSSQAPKLLFHYYDKDFNNEADTPDNFQSRRPNTSFCFLDIRSPGLGDTAMYLCATSRGPYATLFGEQYFGPGTRLTVT.

Ten or more counts support this clonotype. This chain links TRBV7-2 with TRBJ1-1, with D perhaps matching TRBD1 (5 bases). The CDR3 totals 13 residues. The germline gives CDR1 SGHTA, CDR2 FQGNSA. Trimming stripped 5 bases from V and 5 bases from J, with 12 bases between. The DNA of the CDR3 is TGTGCCAGCAGCACCCAGGGTCGAACTGAAGCTTTCTTT. Translating it yields CASSTQGRTEAFF. Combining the CDR3 with reference TRBV7-2 and TRBJ1-1 gives the whole variable domain GAGVSQSPSNKVTEKGKDVELRCDPISGHTALYWYRQSLGQGLEFLIYFQGNSAPDKSGLPSDRFSAERTGGSVSTLTIQRTQQEDSAVYLCASSTQGRTEAFFGQGTRLTVV.

The chain couples TRBV6-5 to TRBJ1-6; weak D call: TRBD1 (5 bases). V was shortened by 6 bases and J by 7 bases, with 10 bases between the two germline ends. The CDR3 has 13 amino acids. Germline V gives CDR1 MNHEY, CDR2 SVGAGI. The CDR3 region has the DNA TGTGCCAGCAGCCCCCAGGGAAATTCACCCCTCCACTTT. The encoded protein is CASSPQGNSPLHF.

This clonotype came up a few times. The chain is built from TRBV12-3 or TRBV12-4 and TRBJ2-3; 10 bases line up with TRBD2. The CDR3 extends over 17 amino acids. The V and J ends lost 2 bases and 4 bases, in that order; junction bases with no gene match: 9. The CDR3 sequence: CASSLQRTSGLADTQYF. Here the CDR3 DNA reads TGTGCCAGCAGTTTACAAAGGACTAGCGGTTTGGCAGATACGCAGTATTTT.

The V call is TRBV5-6, the J call TRBJ1-1; TRBD1 aligns across 9 bases. CDR3 length: 17 residues. CDR1 and CDR2 (germline): SGHDT, YYEEEE. V was clipped by 3 bases and J by 0 bases; unmatched bases: 9. CDR3 in amino acids: CASSSQGADYMNTEAFF. The CDR3 DNA reads TGTGCCAGCAGCTCACAGGGGGCTGATTACATGAACACTGAAGCTTTCTTT. Drawing the rest from reference TRBV5-6 and TRBJ1-1, the complete variable domain is DAGVTQSPTHLIKTRGQQVTLRCSPKSGHDTVSWYQQALGQGPQFIFQYYEEEERQRGNFPDRFSGHQFPNYSSELNVNALLLGDSALYLCASSSQGADYMNTEAFFGQGTRLTVV.

This clonotype was counted at least ten times. The chain carries TRBV12-3 or TRBV12-4 and TRBJ2-2; D is ambiguous. There are 14 residues in the CDR3. Trimming shortened V by 0 bases and J by 6 bases, and 8 bases separated the two germline ends. CDR3 loop: CASSLAAVAGELFF. In nucleotides, the CDR3 is TGTGCCAGCAGTTTAGCCGCGGTGGCCGGGGAGCTGTTTTTT.

Judged by abundance, this clonotype is medium-sized. The V gene is TRBV18, the J gene TRBJ2-7; no firm D call. The germline gives CDR1 KGHSH, CDR2 LQKENI. The CDR3 is 12 amino acids. V dropped 8 bases and J dropped 3 bases, with 11 bases sitting between them. For the CDR3, the DNA is TGTGCCAGCCATTCTGGGAACTACGAGCAGTACTTC. Translating it yields CASHSGNYEQYF.

This clonotype was observed many times. V usage is TRBV30 and J usage is TRBJ1-5; a weak D match, TRBD1 (6 bases). Per germline, CDR1 GTSNPN and CDR2 SVGIG (reference sequence). V was clipped by 1 base and J by 4 bases, with 11 bases between them. This CDR3 is built from 14 residues. CDR3 loop: CAWSGGGTNQPQHF. The CDR3 DNA sequence: TGTGCCTGGAGTGGCGGGGGGACAAATCAGCCCCAGCATTTT.

This clonotype was recorded many times. J is TRBJ2-1 and V is TRBV24-1; a weak D match, TRBD2 (6 bases). Germline-derived CDR1 and CDR2 are KGHDR and SFDVKD. V lost 7 bases to trimming and J lost 14 bases, with 14 bases between them. The CDR3 consists of 11 residues. CDR3 in DNA: TGTGCCACCAGCGCGGGACCCGAGGAGTTCTTC. Translated: CATSAGPEEFF.

This clonotype was observed a handful of times. CDR3 protein: CASSVSPPSGDTQYF. The CDR3 nucleotides are TGTGCCAGCAGCGTATCCCCCCCAAGCGGAGATACGCAGTATTTT. The chain combines TRBV9 with TRBJ2-3, with a weak D call TRBD2 (5 bases). Per germline, CDR1 SGDLS and CDR2 YYNGEE. The CDR3 has 15 residues. V lost 1 base and J 5 bases, leaving 14 bases between the germline ends.

V gene TRBV20-1 combines with J gene TRBJ2-1; D may be TRBD1 or TRBD2 (5 bases each). The germline V gene encodes CDR1 DFQATT and CDR2 SNEGSKA (reference sequence). The V end was cut by 3 bases, the J end by 7 bases, with 16 bases between. CDR3 length: 14 amino acids. CDR3 protein: CSASGGRDGNEQFF. In nucleotides, the CDR3 is TGCAGTGCTAGCGGTGGCAGGGACGGGAATGAGCAGTTCTTC.

Details on this clonotype: The germline gene is not matched at one end of the junction; a read error may be the cause. This chain connects TRBV5-5 to TRBJ1-5, with D maybe TRBD1 (5 bases). This CDR3 is built from 13 residues. Germline assignment: CDR1 SGHKS and CDR2 YYEKEE (reference sequence). The CDR3 DNA sequence: TGTGCCAGCAGCTTCGACAGCAATCGGCCCCAGCATTTT. Residues: CASSFDSNRPQHF.

This clonotype was seen a few times. V is TRBV28 and J is TRBJ1-1; the match to TRBD1 covers 7 bases. J was trimmed by 5 bases and V by 2 bases; bases with no gene match: 14. The length of the CDR3 is 17 residues. Germline CDR1 MDHEN, CDR2 SYDVKM. CDR3 residues: CASSLGDSRASRTEAFF. In DNA, the CDR3 is TGTGCCAGCAGTTTAGGGGACAGCAGGGCTAGTAGGACTGAAGCTTTCTTT.

There are many counts of this clonotype. V and J are TRBV6-2 or TRBV6-3 and TRBJ2-7; the D is unclear. Trimming cost V 4 bases and J 3 bases, with 7 bases left between them. The CDR3 spans 12 residues. Germline CDR1 reads MNHEY; CDR2 reads SVGEGT. The DNA for the CDR3 is TGTGCCAGCAGTTCCTGGGGCTACGAGCAGTACTTC. Translating gives CASSSWGYEQYF.

In its sample, this clonotype was seen many times. V and J are TRBV12-3 or TRBV12-4 and TRBJ1-6, with 7 bases lining up with TRBD1. V lost 6 bases, J lost 8 bases, and 7 bases stayed unmatched. The CDR3 sequence is 14 residues long. CDR3 nucleotides: TGTGCCAGCAGCCTGGGACAGAAAGATTCACCCCTCCACTTT. This gives the protein CASSLGQKDSPLHF.

V usage is TRBV3-2 and J usage is TRBJ2-2; the D call of TRBD1 is as the table states it, not checked on the DNA. TRBV3-2 corresponds to a pseudogene. The CDR3 totals 19 residues. In DNA, the CDR3 is TGTGCCAGCAGCCAAGATAAGCGGGACGGGGACAGGGTGAGCGGGGAGCTGTTTTTT. Protein: CASSQDKRDGDRVSGELFF.

This clonotype was detected many times. V usage is TRBV20-1 and J usage is TRBJ2-7, with TRBD2 matching 8 bases. The CDR3 has 15 residues. V lost 6 bases, J lost 4 bases, and 14 bases stayed unmatched. The germline gives CDR1 DFQATT, CDR2 SNEGSKA (reference sequence). CDR3 bases: TGCAGTGCGAGGGAGCGGGGGCTAGGGAGGTACGAGCAGTACTTC. It encodes CSARERGLGRYEQYF.

Many counts were recorded for this clonotype. The chain recombines TRBV6-2 or TRBV6-3 with TRBJ1-5, with D maybe TRBD1 (6 bases). The CDR3 length is 18 residues. Germline V gene data show CDR1 as MNHEY and CDR2 as SVGEGT. Trimming cost V 6 bases and J 0 bases, with 21 bases left between them. CDR3 protein: CASSPDRAGRFSNQPQHF. CDR3 DNA sequence: TGTGCCAGCAGCCCGGACAGAGCGGGGCGATTTAGCAATCAGCCCCAGCATTTT.

The chain employs TRBV3-1 and TRBJ2-5; 8 positions agree with TRBD2. Trimming cost V 2 bases and J 4 bases; bases outside gene matches: 6. This CDR3 is 15 amino acids long. Germline V gives CDR1 LGHDT, CDR2 YNNKEL (reference sequence). This chain's CDR3 is CASSQPGTSRETQYF. In nucleotides, the CDR3 is TGTGCCAGCAGCCAACCCGGGACTAGTCGAGAGACCCAGTACTTC.

This clonotype was counted only a few times. The rearrangement links TRBV7-9 to TRBJ2-1, with D possibly being TRBD1 (6 bases). Germline V gene sequence: CDR1 SEHNR, CDR2 FQNEAQ (reference sequence). CDR3 length: 16 amino acids. Trimming removed 1 base from V and 6 bases from J, with 16 bases in between. For the CDR3, the DNA is TGTGCCAGCAGCTTAGGCCGTCAGGGGCGAGGCAATGAGCAGTTCTTC. It yields the protein CASSLGRQGRGNEQFF.

This clonotype has just a few counts. V and J are TRBV3-1 and TRBJ1-3; D is undetermined. The CDR3 is 15 amino acids. Germline-derived CDR1 and CDR2 are LGHDT and YNNKEL (reference sequence). Trimming removed 1 base at V and 0 bases at J, with 7 bases between. The CDR3 here is CASSQVLNSGNTIYF. CDR3 nucleotides: TGTGCCAGCAGCCAAGTGCTGAACTCTGGAAACACCATATATTTT.

This clonotype was picked up many times. V gene TRBV5-4 combines with J gene TRBJ1-1; possibly TRBD1 for D (6 bases). CDR1 and CDR2 from the germline V gene are SGHNT and YYREEE (reference sequence). The CDR3 is made up of 15 amino acids. The V and J ends lost 0 bases and 5 bases respectively, with 14 bases between them. The CDR3 loop is CASSLATGARTEAFF. The CDR3, as DNA: TGTGCCAGCAGCTTGGCTACGGGGGCAAGGACTGAAGCTTTCTTT.

This clonotype was picked up a small number of times. The chain carries TRBV6-6 and TRBJ1-5; D is undetermined. The CDR3 extends over 14 amino acids. From germline, CDR1 is MNHNY and CDR2 SVGAGI (reference sequence). Trimming took 2 bases from V and 0 from J, leaving 5 bases between them. The CDR3 here is CASSYQYSNQPQHF. CDR3 nucleotide sequence: TGTGCCAGCAGTTACCAGTATAGCAATCAGCCCCAGCATTTT.

This clonotype was observed a few times. This sequence joins TRBV10-3 and TRBJ1-4, with 7 bases fitting TRBD1. V lost 0 bases, J lost 2 bases, and 6 bases stayed unmatched. Germline V gene data show CDR1 as ENHRY and CDR2 as SYGVKD. This CDR3 has 17 residues. The CDR3 loop reads CAISESTGISTNEKLFF. The CDR3 region has the DNA TGTGCCATCAGTGAGTCGACAGGGATCTCTACTAATGAAAAACTGTTTTTT.

The table lists this clonotype with many counts. The chain uses TRBV4-2 and TRBJ1-1; D is ambiguous. The CDR3 extends over 12 amino acids. Germline V gene data show CDR1 as LGHNA and CDR2 as YNFKEQ. Trimming cost V 0 bases and J 8 bases, with 7 bases left between them. CDR3 DNA: TGTGCCAGCAGCCAAGATCGACTGGAAGCTTTCTTT. It yields the protein CASSQDRLEAFF.

At least ten counts were recorded for this clonotype. The chain has TRBV12-3 or TRBV12-4 and TRBJ2-1; tentatively, D is TRBD1 (6 bases). The length of the CDR3 is 13 residues. V gave up 5 bases and J gave up 4 bases, with 9 bases separating them. The CDR3 is CASSEDSYNEQFF. The CDR3 DNA is TGTGCCAGCAGTGAGGACAGTTACAATGAGCAGTTCTTC.

This chain joins TRBV12-3 or TRBV12-4 and TRBJ2-3; a possible D gene is TRBD2 (6 bases). CDR3 length equals 15 residues. The V and J ends lost 1 base and 3 bases respectively, with 11 bases between them. The DNA of the CDR3 is TGTGCCAGCAGTTTAGGGCGGGGACCGACAGATACGCAGTATTTT. It specifies CASSLGRGPTDTQYF.

In DNA form, the CDR3 reads TGTGCCAGCAGTAACCCCGGGGGGGTGGGCACAGATACGCAGTATTTT. Its translation: CASSNPGGVGTDTQYF. This rearrangement joins TRBV6-5 to TRBJ2-3; 8 nucleotides agree with TRBD2. CDR1 and CDR2 (germline): MNHEY, SVGAGI. Trimming took 5 bases from V and 1 from J; bases not matched to a gene: 8. The CDR3 length is 16 residues.

This clonotype is termed medium-sized (0.01 to 0.1%). The chain links TRBV4-3 to TRBJ2-1; D is unresolved. The germline V and J ends were trimmed by 0 bases and 5 bases, with 5 bases remaining between them. The CDR3 has 13 residues. In germline, CDR1 is LGHNA, CDR2 YSLEER. The CDR3: CASSQDRDNEQFF. DNA of the CDR3: TGCGCCAGCAGCCAAGATCGGGACAATGAGCAGTTCTTC.

This clonotype came up many times. The chain employs TRBV28 and TRBJ1-1; weak D call: TRBD1 (6 bases). The CDR3 covers 15 residues. Per germline, CDR1 MDHEN and CDR2 SYDVKM. Trimming pared 3 bases from V and 4 bases from J, leaving 15 bases between. The CDR3 DNA is TGTGCCAGCAGTTTCTGGGGGGCCATGGGCACTGAAGCTTTCTTT. Translating gives CASSFWGAMGTEAFF.

This clonotype came up many times. This chain uses TRBV13 with TRBJ2-3; 11 bases fit TRBD2. J was trimmed by 6 bases and V by 2 bases; bases with no gene match: 4. The germline gives CDR1 PRHDT, CDR2 FYEKMQ (reference sequence). This CDR3 has 15 amino acids. DNA for the CDR3: TGTGCCAGCAGCTTACGTAGCGGGGGGGCGGATACGCAGTATTTT. Protein sequence: CASSLRSGGADTQYF.